This is a list of T cell receptor beta chains from one sample in a study of Ad26.COV2.S vaccination and SARS-CoV-2 variants. The table came from immunoSEQ multiplex PCR; TCRdb's copy has only in-frame clones and leaves some out. The sample consists of hundreds of thousands of clones, approximately 88% of them appearing once. Sequencing was performed on peripheral blood, taken in a trial of Ad26.COV2.S vaccine versus placebo. Receptors were obtained from a person between 18 and 65 years old who received the Ad26.COV2.S COVID-19 vaccine or a placebo. Both conserved end residues are part of each CDR3. D genes are given only for firm matches. A row's size may be missing; if present it is once, few, many or a size class.

clone size	V gene	J gene	D gene	CDR3 protein	CDR3 DNA
NA	TRBV28	TRBJ2-3	NA	CASSFRDRTDTQYF	TGTGCCAGCAGTTTTAGGGACCGCACAGATACGCAGTATTTT
NA	TRBV21-1	TRBJ2-2	NA	CASSKREAGELFF	TGTGCCAGCAGCAAGCGGGAGGCCGGGGAGCTGTTTTTT
once	TRBV7-8	TRBJ1-1	NA	CASSRRGRGNTEAFF	TGTGCCAGCAGCCGGCGGGGGCGGGGGAACACTGAAGCTTTCTTT
NA	TRBV3-1/TRBV3-2	TRBJ2-5	NA	CASSQRPWDQETQYF	TGTGCCAGCAGCCAACGTCCCTGGGACCAAGAGACCCAGTACTTC
NA	TRBV3-1/TRBV3-2	TRBJ2-5	NA	CASSQGPQIQETQYF	TGTGCCAGCAGCCAAGGGCCCCAAATCCAAGAGACCCAGTACTTC
once	TRBV30	TRBJ1-3	NA	CAWRLGNTIYF	TGTGCCTGGAGGCTAGGAAACACCATATATTTT
NA	TRBV24-1	TRBJ2-1	NA	CATSDRESPRDNEQFF	TGTGCCACCAGTGATCGGGAGTCACCTCGGGACAATGAGCAGTTCTTC
once	TRBV30	TRBJ2-7	TRBD1	CAWSVGQGIDEQYF	TGTGCCTGGAGTGTGGGACAGGGAATCGACGAGCAGTACTTC
NA	TRBV6-2/TRBV6-3	TRBJ1-2	TRBD1	CASSPGQGVTQSYGCTF	TGTGCCAGCAGCCCCGGACAGGGGGTGACCCAAAGCTATGGTTGCACCTTC
NA	TRBV30	TRBJ2-2	NA	CAWSVIERGAGELFF	TGTGCCTGGAGTGTGATTGAGCGCGGGGCCGGGGAGCTGTTTTTT
NA	TRBV18	TRBJ2-3	TRBD1	CATVRDSRSDTQYF	TGTGCCACCGTCAGGGACAGTAGATCAGATACGCAGTATTTT
NA	TRBV9	TRBJ2-3	TRBD2	CASSVLTAGGAADTQYF	TGTGCCAGCAGCGTATTGACAGCGGGAGGTGCGGCAGATACGCAGTATTTT
NA	TRBV28	TRBJ2-2	TRBD1	CASRSGQGTGELFF	TGTGCCAGCAGGTCGGGACAGGGGACCGGGGAGCTGTTTTTT
NA	TRBV24-1	TRBJ2-7	NA	CATSDPQGTKYEQYF	TGTGCCACCAGTGACCCACAGGGGACTAAGTACGAGCAGTACTTC
NA	TRBV7-9	TRBJ2-5	NA	CASSLDSSRETQYF	TGTGCCAGCAGCTTAGATTCTAGTCGAGAGACCCAGTACTTC
few	TRBV2	TRBJ2-5	NA	CATSGWGEETQYF	TGTGCCACCTCGGGTTGGGGGGAAGAGACCCAGTACTTC
NA	TRBV2	TRBJ2-1	TRBD2	CAAAGIAVYNEQFF	TGTGCCGCAGCGGGAATAGCGGTCTACAATGAGCAGTTCTTC
few	TRBV9	TRBJ1-3	NA	CASSPNIMNTIYF	TGTGCCAGCAGCCCCAATATAATGAACACCATATATTTT
NA	TRBV18	TRBJ1-4	NA	CASDRDGGNEKLFF	TGTGCCAGCGACCGAGACGGCGGTAATGAAAAACTGTTTTTT
NA	TRBV6-5	TRBJ2-1	NA	CASSYDRGFSEQFF	TGTGCCAGCAGTTACGATCGGGGCTTTAGCGAGCAGTTCTTC
NA	TRBV2	TRBJ1-1	TRBD1	CASRDREGSAEAFF	TGTGCCAGCAGGGACAGGGAAGGTTCAGCTGAAGCTTTCTTT
NA	TRBV7-2	TRBJ2-3	TRBD2	CASSSRPTSGITADTQYF	TGTGCCAGCAGCTCCAGGCCCACTAGCGGGATAACGGCAGATACGCAGTATTTT
NA	TRBV19	TRBJ1-5	NA	CASSIDGNQPQHF	TGTGCCAGTAGTATAGATGGCAATCAGCCCCAGCATTTT
NA	TRBV14	TRBJ1-2	NA	CASGKVANYGYTF	TGTGCCAGCGGAAAGGTGGCAAACTATGGCTACACCTTC
NA	TRBV4-2	TRBJ1-4	TRBD1	CASSQHDRQGREKLFF	TGTGCCAGCAGCCAACACGACAGACAGGGGCGGGAAAAACTGTTTTTT
NA	TRBV30	TRBJ1-1	NA	CAWGQGVGTEAFF	TGTGCCTGGGGCCAAGGGGTGGGCACTGAAGCTTTCTTT
NA	TRBV7-8	TRBJ2-3	NA	CASSLSGTSTDTQYF	TGTGCCAGCAGCTTATCAGGGACTAGCACAGATACGCAGTATTTT
NA	TRBV10-1	TRBJ2-3	TRBD1	CASSRGTGSSTDTQYF	TGCGCCAGCAGTAGAGGGACAGGGTCGAGCACAGATACGCAGTATTTT
NA	TRBV5-4	TRBJ2-7	TRBD1	CASSLAGTGGYEQYF	TGTGCCAGCAGCTTGGCCGGGACAGGGGGGTACGAGCAGTACTTC
NA	TRBV29-1	TRBJ2-1	TRBD2	CSVDATASGRAGEQFF	TGCAGCGTTGACGCCACGGCTAGCGGGAGGGCCGGTGAGCAGTTCTTC
NA	TRBV30	TRBJ1-1	NA	CAWSVGGEAFF	TGTGCCTGGAGTGTGGGGGGTGAAGCTTTCTTT
NA	TRBV5-1	TRBJ2-7	NA	CASSLETGAYEQYF	TGCGCCAGCAGCTTGGAAACGGGGGCCTACGAGCAGTACTTC
few	TRBV7-9	TRBJ2-7	TRBD2	CASSPSGNYEQYF	TGTGCCAGCAGCCCTAGCGGGAACTACGAGCAGTACTTC
NA	TRBV7-2	TRBJ2-7	TRBD2	CASSPPGRVYEQYF	TGTGCCAGCAGCCCCCCTGGGAGGGTCTACGAGCAGTACTTC
NA	TRBV19	TRBJ1-6	NA	CASSIGNSPLHF	TGTGCCAGTAGTATTGGGAATTCACCCCTCCACTTT
NA	TRBV6-5	TRBJ2-1	NA	CASKVPGSYNEQFF	TGTGCCAGCAAAGTCCCCGGGTCTTACAATGAGCAGTTCTTC
NA	TRBV19	TRBJ2-1	NA	CASSPPLMMAEEQFF	TGTGCCAGTAGTCCTCCCCTGATGATGGCGGAAGAGCAGTTCTTC
NA	TRBV19	TRBJ2-7	NA	CASSMSREWFHEQYF	TGTGCCAGTAGTATGTCGAGGGAGTGGTTCCACGAGCAGTACTTC
NA	TRBV19	TRBJ2-7	NA	CACRETGSYEQYF	TGTGCCTGCCGGGAGACGGGGTCCTACGAGCAGTACTTC
NA	TRBV6-4	TRBJ2-1	TRBD2	CASKELADYNEQFF	TGTGCCAGCAAAGAGCTAGCGGATTACAATGAGCAGTTCTTC
NA	TRBV24-1	TRBJ2-5	TRBD1	CATSDNRGGETQYF	TGTGCCACCAGTGACAACAGGGGTGGGGAGACCCAGTACTTC
NA	TRBV5-8	TRBJ2-1	NA	CASSLITAELMAKGQFF	TGTGCCAGCAGCTTAATAACGGCCGAATTAATGGCGAAAGGGCAGTTCTTC
NA	TRBV20-1	TRBJ2-5	NA	CSASIGRLETQYF	TGCAGTGCTAGTATTGGGAGGTTAGAGACCCAGTACTTC
NA	TRBV6-5	TRBJ1-6	NA	CASSRLRESPLHF	TGTGCCAGCAGTCGCCTTAGGGAATCACCCCTCCACTTT
NA	TRBV5-8	TRBJ1-1	NA	CASSLKPMNTEAFF	TGTGCCAGCAGCTTGAAACCGATGAACACTGAAGCTTTCTTT
NA	TRBV3-1/TRBV3-2	TRBJ2-5	TRBD2	CASSQATSGLTVTQYF	TGTGCCAGCAGCCAAGCGACTAGCGGATTAACGGTGACCCAGTACTTC
NA	TRBV5-1	TRBJ1-3	NA	CASKSGHSGNTIYF	TGCGCCAGTAAATCGGGGCACTCTGGAAACACCATATATTTT
NA	TRBV18	TRBJ2-1	TRBD1	CASSPGTGTYNEQFF	TGTGCCAGCTCACCCGGGACAGGGACCTACAATGAGCAGTTCTTC
NA	TRBV30	TRBJ2-7	NA	CAWMGQSSYEQYF	TGTGCCTGGATGGGGCAGAGCTCCTACGAGCAGTACTTC